This T cell receptor (beta chain) was found in a study of cytomegalovirus exposure and HLA in healthy donors. Whole-study results and caveats: It has been reported that TCR beta sequences accurately predicted the HLA-A and HLA-B alleles of most subjects.

Trimming took 0 bases from V and 4 from J; bases not matched to a gene: 9. Germline CDR1 and CDR2: KGHSY and FQNENV. The CDR3 length is 17 residues. Concerning this clone itself: Antigen: not known.

PCR used 60 Vbeta primers and 13 Jbeta primers. Sequencing used immunoSEQ multiplex PCR; TCRdb keeps in-frame clones, though not all of them. This sample yields nearly 300,000 clones, of which 86% are seen a single time; almost 4% belongs to the top ten. The rearrangement links TRBV16 to TRBJ2-1; 7 nucleotides line up with TRBD2. The TCR comes from a man aged 40-49 years in good health and CMV-seropositive. Sequencing was carried out using PBMCs. DNA for the CDR3: TGTGCCAGCAGCCAATCGACAGCGGGGTGGGGATACAATGAGCAGTTCTTC. Amino acid sequence: CASSQSTAGWGYNEQFF.